The rows below give T cell receptor beta chains drawn from one sample of a study of type 1 regulatory T cells. MiXCR was run by TCRdb on the reads, yielding one entry per CDR3 protein. The sample shows 80,000 to 100,000 distinct CDR3 sequences, around a third of them seen only once. Sequencing was done on a sample of CD4+ T cells, either the whole sample or a sorted fraction (not recorded which). The receptors come from a human donor in good health. CDR3s include the opening cysteine and the closing phenylalanine or tryptophan. Each record gives: CDR3 DNA, CDR3 protein, D gene, J gene, clone size, V gene. A D gene is named only where the DNA matches it firmly. Clone size appears in some rows only: once, few, many, or a class for an expanded clone.

TGCAGCGTACCCGGGACTAGCGGGAGTATGGTTGGTACGCAGTATTTT | CSVPGTSGSMVGTQYF | TRBD2 | TRBJ2-3 | NA | TRBV29-1
TGTGCCAGCAGCGACTCGGTATACGAGCAGTACTTC | CASSDSVYEQYF | NA | TRBJ2-7 | NA | TRBV2
TGCGCCAGCAGCTTGATCCAGGGTGGTGAAGCTTTCTTT | CASSLIQGGEAFF | NA | TRBJ1-1 | few | TRBV5-1
TGTCCCAGCAGCGAGGGTTGGGGTGACACTGAAGCTTTCTTT | CPSSEGWGDTEAFF | NA | TRBJ1-1 | NA | TRBV9
TGTGCCAGCAGCCAAGATCGTACGGATACCAATCAGCCCCAGCATTTT | CASSQDRTDTNQPQHF | NA | TRBJ1-5 | NA | TRBV4-2
TGTGCCAGCAGTATTGTCAGGGCAGACGTATACAATCAGCCCCAGCATTTT | CASSIVRADVYNQPQHF | NA | TRBJ1-5 | few | TRBV6-1
TGTGCCAGCTCACCAACGACAGGGATCCCAGAGACCCAGTACTTC | CASSPTTGIPETQYF | TRBD1 | TRBJ2-5 | NA | TRBV18
TGTGCCAGCACCGTACGCGTCGCCGTGGGACTCCTAGAGCAGTACTTC | CASTVRVAVGLLEQYF | NA | TRBJ2-7 | few | TRBV6-2/TRBV6-3
TGCGCCAGCAAACGGGAGGGTAACGAGCAGTACTTC | CASKREGNEQYF | TRBD2 | TRBJ2-7 | NA | TRBV5-1
TGTGCCAGCTCACCAGGGGCGGAAAGGCCCGAAGCTTTCTTT | CASSPGAERPEAFF | NA | TRBJ1-1 | NA | TRBV18
TGTGCCAGTAGTCAGGACGGACTTTATGGCTACACCTTC | CASSQDGLYGYTF | NA | TRBJ1-2 | NA | TRBV19
TGTGCCAGCAGCCCGAGAGGTCAGCCCCAGCATTTT | CASSPRGQPQHF | NA | TRBJ1-5 | few | TRBV9
TGTGCCAGCAGTTTCGGCGGGAGGGGGCAAGAGACCCAGTACTTC | CASSFGGRGQETQYF | TRBD2 | TRBJ2-5 | NA | TRBV28
TGTGCCAGTTCACGCGGGACGAACACCGGGGAGCTGTTTTTT | CASSRGTNTGELFF | NA | TRBJ2-2 | few | TRBV19
TGTGCCAGCACCCTTGGGCATGAGCAGTTCTTC | CASTLGHEQFF | NA | TRBJ2-1 | NA | TRBV27
TGCAGCGTCGACGAGCTATACAATGAGCAGTTCTTC | CSVDELYNEQFF | NA | TRBJ2-1 | NA | TRBV29-1
TGTGCCAGCAGCCCAGGTATCCGGGAGGGGACGCAGACCCAGTACTTC | CASSPGIREGTQTQYF | TRBD2 | TRBJ2-5 | NA | TRBV3-1
TGTGCCAGCAGCCAAGGATCTGGAGAGAGGTACGAGCAGTACTTC | CASSQGSGERYEQYF | NA | TRBJ2-7 | NA | TRBV4-2
TGCGCCAGCAGCCGGGGGGTCCCCGGGGCTGAAGCTTTCTTT | CASSRGVPGAEAFF | NA | TRBJ1-1 | NA | TRBV5-1
TGTGCCACCGCCATACTGCGGACTTACACCGGGGAGCTGTTTTTT | CATAILRTYTGELFF | NA | TRBJ2-2 | NA | TRBV2
TGTGCCAGCAGCCAGGGGGGTTATGGCTACACCTTC | CASSQGGYGYTF | NA | TRBJ1-2 | few | TRBV3-1